Reported below is one T cell receptor beta chain. Original handling: Reference gene primers were amplified, and this amplification served to estimate nucleated cell counts. Data came from immunoSEQ multiplex PCR; TCRdb stores just in-frame clones and leaves some out. For V, J and clone size, that table is used; D and trimming come from the DNA. The table has some 200,000 clones, around 81% seen once. This specimen belongs to a study of blood T cell repertoires in COVID-19. Study-level information: The samples span acute and convalescent COVID-19 from the United States, Italy and Spain. Nucleic acid was either cDNA or gDNA, and it came from T cells, B-cell-depleted T cells, or PBMCs.

V trimming: 7 bases; J trimming: 6 bases; junction bases outside the gene matches: 5. This CDR3 is built from 13 residues. CDR1 LNHDA and CDR2 SQIVND come from the germline V gene (reference sequence). This TCR was recovered from a human donor in a cohort sampled during active COVID-19. V is TRBV19 and J is TRBJ1-5, with 8 bases that match TRBD1. The sample was peripheral blood. The CDR3 DNA reads TGTGCCAGTACCCAGGGGGCGGGTCAGCCCCAGCATTTT. Translating it yields CASTQGAGQPQHF.